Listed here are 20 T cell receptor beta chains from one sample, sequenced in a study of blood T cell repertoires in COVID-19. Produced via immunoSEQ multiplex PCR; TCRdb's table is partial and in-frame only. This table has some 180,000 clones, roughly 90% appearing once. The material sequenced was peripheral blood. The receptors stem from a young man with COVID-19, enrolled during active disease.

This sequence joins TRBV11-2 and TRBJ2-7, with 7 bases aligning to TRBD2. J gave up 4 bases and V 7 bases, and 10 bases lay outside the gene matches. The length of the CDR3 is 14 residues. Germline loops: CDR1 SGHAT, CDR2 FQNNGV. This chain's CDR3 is CASTLNPGGYEQYF. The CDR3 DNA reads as TGTGCCAGCACCCTAAATCCGGGAGGTTACGAGCAGTACTTC.

CDR3 in amino acids: CASSHRDISYEQYF. CDR3 bases: TGTGCCAGCAGTCACCGGGACATCTCCTACGAGCAGTACTTC. The rearrangement joins TRBV6-2 or TRBV6-3 to TRBJ2-7, with D perhaps TRBD1 (6 bases). The CDR3 has 14 residues. Germline lookup yields CDR1 MNHEY and CDR2 SVGEGT. Trimming shortened V by 5 bases and J by 0 bases, and 11 bases separated the two germline ends.

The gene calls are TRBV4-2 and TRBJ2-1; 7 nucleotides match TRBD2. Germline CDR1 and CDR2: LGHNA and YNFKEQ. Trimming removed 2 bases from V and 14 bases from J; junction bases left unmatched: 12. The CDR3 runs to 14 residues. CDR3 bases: TGTGCCAGCAGCCAAAGCCGTATGGCGGGAGTGGAGTTCTTC. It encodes CASSQSRMAGVEFF.

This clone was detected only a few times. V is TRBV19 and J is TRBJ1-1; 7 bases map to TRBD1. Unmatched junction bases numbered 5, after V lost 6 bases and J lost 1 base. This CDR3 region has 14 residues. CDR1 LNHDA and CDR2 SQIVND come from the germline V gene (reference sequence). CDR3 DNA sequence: TGTGCCAGTAGCAAAACAGGGGAGAACACTGAAGCTTTCTTT. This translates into CASSKTGENTEAFF.

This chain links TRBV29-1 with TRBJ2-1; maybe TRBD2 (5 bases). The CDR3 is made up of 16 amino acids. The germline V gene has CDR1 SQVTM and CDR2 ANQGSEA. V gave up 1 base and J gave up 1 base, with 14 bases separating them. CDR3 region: CSVEGGRAVSYNEQFF. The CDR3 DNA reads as TGCAGCGTTGAAGGCGGGCGGGCGGTATCCTACAATGAGCAGTTCTTC.

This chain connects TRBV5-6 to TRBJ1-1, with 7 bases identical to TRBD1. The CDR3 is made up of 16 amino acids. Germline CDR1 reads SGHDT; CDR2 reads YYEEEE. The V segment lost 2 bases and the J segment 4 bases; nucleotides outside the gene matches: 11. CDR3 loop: CASSFGDRAGGTEAFF. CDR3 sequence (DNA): TGTGCCAGCAGCTTTGGGGATCGGGCAGGGGGCACTGAAGCTTTCTTT.

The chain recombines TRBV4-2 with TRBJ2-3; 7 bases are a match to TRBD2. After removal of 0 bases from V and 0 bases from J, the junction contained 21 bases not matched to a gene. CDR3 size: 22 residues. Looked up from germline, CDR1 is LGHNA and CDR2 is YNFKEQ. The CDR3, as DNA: TGTGCCAGCAGCCAAGATTGGCTAGCGGCTTACCAACCTAATTTTAGCACAGATACGCAGTATTTT. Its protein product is CASSQDWLAAYQPNFSTDTQYF.

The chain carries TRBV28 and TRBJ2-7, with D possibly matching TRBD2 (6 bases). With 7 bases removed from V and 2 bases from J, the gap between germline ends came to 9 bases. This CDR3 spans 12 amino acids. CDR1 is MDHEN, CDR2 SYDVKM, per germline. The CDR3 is CASTSGAYEQYF. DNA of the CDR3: TGTGCCAGCACCTCGGGAGCCTACGAGCAGTACTTC.

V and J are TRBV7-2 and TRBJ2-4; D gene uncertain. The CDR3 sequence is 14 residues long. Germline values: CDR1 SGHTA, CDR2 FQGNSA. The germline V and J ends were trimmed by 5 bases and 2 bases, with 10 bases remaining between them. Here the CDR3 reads CASSPQSSKNIQYF. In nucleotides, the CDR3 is TGTGCCAGCAGCCCACAGAGTTCCAAAAACATTCAGTACTTC.

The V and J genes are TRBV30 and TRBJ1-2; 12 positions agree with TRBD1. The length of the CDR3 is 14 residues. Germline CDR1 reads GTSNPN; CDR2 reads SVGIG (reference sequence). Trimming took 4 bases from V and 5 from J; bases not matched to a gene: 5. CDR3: CAWNPGQGAYGYTF. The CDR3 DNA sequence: TGTGCCTGGAATCCGGGACAGGGGGCATATGGCTACACCTTC.

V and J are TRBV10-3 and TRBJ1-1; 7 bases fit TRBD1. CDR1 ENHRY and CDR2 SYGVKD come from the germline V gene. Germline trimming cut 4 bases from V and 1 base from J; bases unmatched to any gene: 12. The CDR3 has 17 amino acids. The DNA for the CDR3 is TGTGCCATCAGTGTTAGAGACAGGGCGTGGGAGAACACTGAAGCTTTCTTT. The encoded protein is CAISVRDRAWENTEAFF.

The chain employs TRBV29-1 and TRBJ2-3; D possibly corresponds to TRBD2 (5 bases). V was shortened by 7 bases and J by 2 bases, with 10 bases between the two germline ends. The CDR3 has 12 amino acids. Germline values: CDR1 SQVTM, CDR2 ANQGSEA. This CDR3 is CSGRGYTDTQYF. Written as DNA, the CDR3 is TGCAGCGGTCGGGGTTACACAGATACGCAGTATTTT.

The chain's CDR3 is CASSLAEAHGDTQYF. In nucleotides, the CDR3 is TGCGCCAGCAGCTTAGCGGAGGCGCACGGGGATACGCAGTATTTT. The chain links TRBV5-1 to TRBJ2-3; D perhaps matches TRBD2 (5 bases). The V and J ends lost 2 bases and 6 bases respectively, with 16 bases between them. The CDR3 extends over 15 amino acids. Germline lookup yields CDR1 SGHRS and CDR2 YFSETQ.

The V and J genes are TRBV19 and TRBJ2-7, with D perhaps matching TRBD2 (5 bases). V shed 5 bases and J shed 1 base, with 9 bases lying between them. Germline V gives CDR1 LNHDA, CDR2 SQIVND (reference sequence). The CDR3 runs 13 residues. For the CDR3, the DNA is TGTGCCAGTAGTGTCCGGGAATCCTACGAGCAGTACTTC. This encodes CASSVRESYEQYF. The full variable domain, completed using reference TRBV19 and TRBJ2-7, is DGGITQSPKYLFRKEGQNVTLSCEQNLNHDAMYWYRQDPGQGLRLIYYSQIVNDFQKGDIAEGYSVSREKKESFPLTVTSAQKNPTAFYLCASSVRESYEQYFGPGTRLTVT.

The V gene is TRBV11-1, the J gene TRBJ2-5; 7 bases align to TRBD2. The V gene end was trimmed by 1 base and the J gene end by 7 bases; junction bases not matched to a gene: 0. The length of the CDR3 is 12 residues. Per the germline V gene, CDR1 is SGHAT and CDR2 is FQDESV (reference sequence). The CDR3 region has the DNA TGTGCCAGCAGCTTAGGGGAGGGGACCCAGTACTTC. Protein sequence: CASSLGEGTQYF.

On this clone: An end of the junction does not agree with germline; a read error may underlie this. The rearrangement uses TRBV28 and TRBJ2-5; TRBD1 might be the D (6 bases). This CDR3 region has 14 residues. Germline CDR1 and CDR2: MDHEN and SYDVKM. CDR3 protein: CAGSFRDTQETQYF. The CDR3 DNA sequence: TGTGCCGGCAGTTTCAGGGACACCCAAGAGACCCAGTACTTC. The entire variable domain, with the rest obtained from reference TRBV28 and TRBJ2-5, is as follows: DVKVTQSSRYLVKRTGEKVFLECVQDMDHENMFWYRQDPGLGLRLIYFSYDVKMKEKGDIPEGYSVSREKKERFSLILESASTNQTSMYLCAGSFRDTQETQYFGPGTRLLVL.

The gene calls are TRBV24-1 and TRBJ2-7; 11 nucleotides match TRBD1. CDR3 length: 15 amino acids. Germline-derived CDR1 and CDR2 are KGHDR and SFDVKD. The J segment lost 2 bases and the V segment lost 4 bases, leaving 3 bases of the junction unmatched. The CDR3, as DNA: TGTGCCACCAGTGAAGGACAGGGGGCGACCTACGAGCAGTACTTC. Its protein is CATSEGQGATYEQYF.

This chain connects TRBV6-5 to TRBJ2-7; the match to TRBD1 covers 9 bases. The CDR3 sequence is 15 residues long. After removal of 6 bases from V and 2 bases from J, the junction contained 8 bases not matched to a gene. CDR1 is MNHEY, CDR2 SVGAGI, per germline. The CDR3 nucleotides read TGTGCCAGCAGGGGGAGGGGACAGGGACCCTACGAGCAGTACTTC. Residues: CASRGRGQGPYEQYF.

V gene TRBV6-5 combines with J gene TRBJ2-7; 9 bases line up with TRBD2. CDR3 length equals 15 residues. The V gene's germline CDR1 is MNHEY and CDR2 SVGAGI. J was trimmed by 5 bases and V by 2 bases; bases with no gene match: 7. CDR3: CASSYTRLAGNEQYF. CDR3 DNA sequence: TGTGCCAGCAGTTACACCCGGCTAGCGGGAAACGAGCAGTACTTC.

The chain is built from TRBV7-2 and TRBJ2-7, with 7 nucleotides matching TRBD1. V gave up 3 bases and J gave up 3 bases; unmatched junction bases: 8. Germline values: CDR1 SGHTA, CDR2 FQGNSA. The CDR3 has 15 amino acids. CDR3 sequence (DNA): TGTGCCAGCAGCTTCTCCGGGACAGCCTTCTACGAGCAGTACTTC. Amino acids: CASSFSGTAFYEQYF.